Below, 16 T cell receptor beta chains from the same sample are listed, as sequenced in a study of long-term antiretroviral therapy in people with HIV. The assay, immunoSEQ v3.0, was run at survey level. Here immunoSEQ multiplex PCR was the method, and the copy in TCRdb shows in-frame clones only, minus some. The sample records around 33,000 clones, approximately 80% being singletons. The sequencing used unsorted PBMCs, collected 0.3 years after starting antiretroviral therapy. These receptor sequences come from a man aged 18 to 30 with HIV.

V and J are TRBV11-2 and TRBJ2-3, with TRBD2 identical over 12 bases. The CDR3 has 18 amino acids. From germline, CDR1 is SGHAT and CDR2 FQNNGV. V was pared by 1 base and J by 6 bases, with 11 bases of the junction left unmatched. CDR3 sequence reads: CASSLGPRTSGTADTQYF. As DNA, the CDR3 is TGTGCCAGCAGCTTAGGCCCTCGGACTAGCGGGACGGCCGATACGCAGTATTTT.

This clone was seen only once. The V and J genes are TRBV6-1 and TRBJ2-6; D tentatively fits TRBD1 or TRBD2 (6 bases each). This CDR3 has 14 amino acids. Germline V gene sequence: CDR1 MNHNS, CDR2 SASEGT. V was trimmed by 6 bases and J by 2 bases, leaving 8 bases between them. CDR3 bases: TGTGCCAGCAGGGGGGGCGCTGGGGCCAACGTCCTGACTTTC. Its translation is CASRGGAGANVLTF.

The rearrangement joins TRBV29-1 to TRBJ1-1; 9 bases align to TRBD1. CDR3 length equals 12 residues. With 7 bases clipped from V and 6 bases from J, the junction kept 6 bases outside the gene matches. Germline V gene lookup returns CDR1 SQVTM and CDR2 ANQGSEA. Here the CDR3 reads CSGQGVLSEAFF. The CDR3 DNA sequence: TGCAGCGGACAGGGGGTTCTTTCTGAAGCTTTCTTT. Full variable domain (rest looked up from reference TRBV29-1 and TRBJ1-1): SAVISQKPSRDICQRGTSLTIQCQVDSQVTMMFWYRQQPGQSLTLIATANQGSEATYESGFVIDKFPISRPNLTFSTLTVSNMSPEDSSIYLCSGQGVLSEAFFGQGTRLTVV.

The chain combines TRBV5-1 with TRBJ2-1; tentative D call: TRBD2 (5 bases). The V gene's germline CDR1 is SGHRS and CDR2 YFSETQ. The CDR3 is 15 residues long. V lost 4 bases to trimming and J lost 9 bases, with 20 bases between them. The CDR3 spells CASSPERRKGGEQFF. Written as DNA, the CDR3 is TGCGCCAGCAGCCCAGAGCGCAGGAAAGGAGGTGAGCAGTTCTTC. Looking up the rest from reference TRBV5-1 and TRBJ2-1 gives the full variable domain: KAGVTQTPRYLIKTRGQQVTLSCSPISGHRSVSWYQQTPGQGLQFLFEYFSETQRNKGNFPGRFSGRQFSNSRSEMNVSTLELGDSALYLCASSPERRKGGEQFFGPGTRLTVL.

This chain connects TRBV2 to TRBJ1-5, with D hard to call. Germline CDR1 reads SNHLY; CDR2 reads FYNNEI. This CDR3 comprises 13 residues. The V end was cut by 8 bases, the J end by 3 bases, with 11 bases between. CDR3 DNA sequence: TGTGCCAGCGAGGACGAACCCAATCAGCCCCAGCATTTT. This sequence encodes CASEDEPNQPQHF. The whole variable domain, remainder taken from reference TRBV2 and TRBJ1-5, is EPEVTQTPSHQVTQMGQEVILRCVPISNHLYFYWYRQILGQKVEFLVSFYNNEISEKSEIFDDQFSVERPDGSNFTLKIRSTKLEDSAMYFCASEDEPNQPQHFGDGTRLSIL.

The rearrangement links TRBV4-1 to TRBJ2-2; D is ambiguous. CDR3 length equals 14 residues. With 3 bases removed from V and 6 bases from J, the gap between germline ends came to 11 bases. Germline CDR1 and CDR2: MGHRA and YSYEKL. This CDR3 reads CASSHSRLSGELFF. The CDR3 DNA follows: TGCGCCAGCAGCCATAGCAGACTGTCCGGGGAGCTGTTTTTT.

The sample holds a few counts of this clone. V usage is TRBV5-1 and J usage is TRBJ1-4; D uncertain. Germline V gene lookup returns CDR1 SGHRS and CDR2 YFSETQ. The germline V and J ends were trimmed by 0 bases and 3 bases, with 6 bases remaining between them. The CDR3 covers 14 residues. CDR3 DNA sequence: TGCGCCAGCAGCTTGGAGGCAGCTAATGAAAAACTGTTTTTT. Translated: CASSLEAANEKLFF.

This clone was observed a single time. The V and J genes are TRBV2 and TRBJ1-6; D gene ambiguous. V lost 4 bases, J lost 7 bases, and 11 bases lay in between. The germline V gene encodes CDR1 SNHLY and CDR2 FYNNEI. The CDR3 has 14 residues. Here the CDR3 DNA reads TGTGCCAGCAGTGCGGGGTTGGACAATTCACCCCTCCACTTT. Translation: CASSAGLDNSPLHF.

Relative to its sample, this clone is medium-sized. J is TRBJ2-7 and V is TRBV4-3; D is possibly TRBD1 or TRBD2 (5 bases each). Germline loops: CDR1 LGHNA, CDR2 YSLEER. This CDR3 spans 15 amino acids. V was clipped by 0 bases and J by 3 bases, with 12 bases between them. The CDR3 nucleotides are TGCGCCAGCAGCCAAGATCTATGGGACGGCTACGAGCAGTACTTC. Its protein is CASSQDLWDGYEQYF.

The chain carries TRBV9 and TRBJ2-1, with TRBD2 matching 8 bases. V lost 0 bases to trimming and J lost 4 bases; unmatched junction nucleotides: 3. This CDR3 is built from 15 residues. CDR1 and CDR2 from the germline V gene are SGDLS and YYNGEE. CDR3 sequence reads: CASSVGSGGYNEQFF. In nucleotides, the CDR3 is TGTGCCAGCAGCGTAGGGTCGGGGGGGTACAATGAGCAGTTCTTC.

The genes are TRBV28 and TRBJ2-7; perhaps D is TRBD1 or TRBD2 (5 bases each). Looked up from germline, CDR1 is MDHEN and CDR2 is SYDVKM. V lost 5 bases to trimming and J lost 7 bases, with 15 bases between them. This CDR3 spans 13 amino acids. This chain's CDR3 is CASSRGRVWEQYF. The CDR3 DNA is TGTGCCAGCAGTAGGGGACGGGTGTGGGAGCAGTACTTC.

This chain's CDR3 is CASTTQSGTSGDTQYF. The CDR3 coding sequence is TGCGCCAGCACCACTCAGTCGGGAACTAGCGGAGATACGCAGTATTTT. The chain has TRBV4-1 and TRBJ2-3, with 8 bases aligning to TRBD2. V dropped 7 bases and J dropped 5; count of bases not matched to a gene: 14. CDR3 length equals 16 residues. Germline V gene lookup returns CDR1 MGHRA and CDR2 YSYEKL.

The rearrangement joins TRBV19 to TRBJ1-5; 7 nucleotides match TRBD1. The germline gives CDR1 LNHDA, CDR2 SQIVND (reference sequence). This CDR3 comprises 17 residues. Trimming cost V 3 bases and J 5 bases; bases outside gene matches: 13. CDR3 sequence: CASSMGRRDSLDQPQHF. CDR3 DNA: TGTGCCAGTAGTATGGGCCGCAGGGACAGCCTGGATCAGCCCCAGCATTTT.

As DNA, the CDR3 is TGTGCCAGCAGTGCCCGACAGGGAGGGGAGACCCAGTACTTC. It codes for CASSARQGGETQYF. This sequence joins TRBV25-1 and TRBJ2-5, with D perhaps assigned TRBD1 or TRBD2 (7 bases each). Germline values: CDR1 MGHDK, CDR2 SYGVNS. V was cut by 4 bases and J by 5 bases, with 14 bases left in between. This CDR3 has 14 residues.

The chain recombines TRBV27 with TRBJ1-4; D may be TRBD1 (5 bases). The CDR3 is made up of 17 amino acids. V shed 5 bases and J shed 0 bases, with 16 bases lying between them. The germline CDR1 and CDR2 sequences are MNHEY and SMNVEV (reference sequence). The CDR3 here is CASSLPEPTATNEKLFF. In DNA, the CDR3 is TGTGCCAGCAGTCTCCCTGAGCCGACAGCAACTAATGAAAAACTGTTTTTT.

The rearrangement uses TRBV7-9 and TRBJ2-1, with 8 bases identical to TRBD2. The CDR3 is made up of 16 amino acids. Trimming removed 1 base from V and 0 bases from J; junction bases left unmatched: 2. Germline assignment: CDR1 SEHNR and CDR2 FQNEAQ (reference sequence). CDR3 coding DNA: TGTGCCAGCAGCTTAGTGAGCGGGGGCTCCTACAATGAGCAGTTCTTC. It is translated as CASSLVSGGSYNEQFF.